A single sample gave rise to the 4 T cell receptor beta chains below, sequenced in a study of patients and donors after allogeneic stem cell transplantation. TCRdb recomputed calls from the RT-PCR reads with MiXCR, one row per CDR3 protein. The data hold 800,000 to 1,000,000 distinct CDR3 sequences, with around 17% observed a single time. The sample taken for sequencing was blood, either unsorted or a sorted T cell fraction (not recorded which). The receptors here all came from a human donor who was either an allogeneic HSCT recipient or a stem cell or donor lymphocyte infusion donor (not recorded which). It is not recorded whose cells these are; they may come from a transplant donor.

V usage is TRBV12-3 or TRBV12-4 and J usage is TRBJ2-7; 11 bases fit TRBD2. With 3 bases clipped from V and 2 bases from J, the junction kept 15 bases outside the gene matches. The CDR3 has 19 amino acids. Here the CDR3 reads CASSFIGRLAGPGAYEQYF. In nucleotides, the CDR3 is TGTGCCAGCAGTTTCATTGGAAGACTAGCGGGACCGGGGGCCTACGAGCAGTACTTC.

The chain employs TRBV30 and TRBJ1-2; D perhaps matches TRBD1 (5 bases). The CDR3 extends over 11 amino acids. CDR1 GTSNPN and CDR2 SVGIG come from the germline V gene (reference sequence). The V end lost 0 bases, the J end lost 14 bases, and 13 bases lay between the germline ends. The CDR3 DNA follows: TGTGCCTGGAGTGTACGGGATGGGGGTACCTTC. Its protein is CAWSVRDGGTF.

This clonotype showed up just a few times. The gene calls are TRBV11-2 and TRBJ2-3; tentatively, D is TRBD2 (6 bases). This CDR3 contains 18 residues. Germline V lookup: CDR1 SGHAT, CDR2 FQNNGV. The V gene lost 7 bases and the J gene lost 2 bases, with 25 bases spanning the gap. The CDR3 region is CASTPSMRGETLTDTQYF. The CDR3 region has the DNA TGTGCCAGCACTCCAAGTATGCGGGGTGAAACTCTCACAGATACGCAGTATTTT. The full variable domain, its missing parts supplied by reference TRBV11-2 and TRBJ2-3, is EAGVAQSPRYKIIEKRQSVAFWCNPISGHATLYWYQQILGQGPKLLIQFQNNGVVDDSQLPKDRFSAERLKGVDSTLKIQPAKLEDSAVYLCASTPSMRGETLTDTQYFGPGTRLTVL.

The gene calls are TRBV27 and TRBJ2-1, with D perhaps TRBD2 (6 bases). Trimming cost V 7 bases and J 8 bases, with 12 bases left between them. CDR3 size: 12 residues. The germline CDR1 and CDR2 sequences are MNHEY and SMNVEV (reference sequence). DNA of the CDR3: TGTGCCAGCACCAACCCGGGGGATGAGCAGTTCTTC. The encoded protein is CASTNPGDEQFF.